These T cell receptor beta chains were read from a single sample in a study of blood T cell repertoires in COVID-19. The protocol was immunoSEQ multiplex PCR, while the TCRdb copy is restricted to in-frame clones and leaves out a portion. The sample lists approximately 91,000 clones, roughly nine tenths occurring once. Specimen: peripheral blood. The receptors stem from a man aged 65 to 85 with acute or convalescent COVID-19. Each CDR3 is given with its conserved first and last residue. A D gene is named only where the DNA matches it firmly. Some rows have no size entry. The others give once, few or many, or a class for an expanded clone.

v_gene	j_gene	abundance	d_gene	CDR3nt	CDR3aa
TRBV19	TRBJ2-5	few	-	TGTGCCACACAAGGGGCTGTGAAAGAGACCCAGTACTTC	CATQGAVKETQYF
TRBV25-1	TRBJ1-4	-	-	TGTGCCAGCAGCGGGGCAACTAATGAAAAACTGTTTTTT	CASSGATNEKLFF
TRBV9	TRBJ2-2	-	TRBD2	TGTGCCAGCACCCCGGGACTACAGAACACCGGGGAGCTGTTTTTT	CASTPGLQNTGELFF
TRBV28	TRBJ1-1	-	-	TGTGCCAGCAGTCGGGGGGCGGACAGAGGGACTGAAGCTTTCTTT	CASSRGADRGTEAFF
TRBV6-5	TRBJ1-4	-	TRBD1	TGTGCCAGCAGAGCTGACAGGGGTGGCGAAAAACTGTTTTTT	CASRADRGGEKLFF
TRBV6-5	TRBJ1-5	once	-	TGTGTCACCGGGGAGGGCCCCTATAGCAATCAGCCCCAGCATTTT	CVTGEGPYSNQPQHF
TRBV18	TRBJ2-1	-	TRBD2	TGTGCCAGCTCACCCCCGGGACTAGTGGTCGGGACGGAGCAGTTCTTC	CASSPPGLVVGTEQFF
TRBV28	TRBJ1-6	-	TRBD1	TGTGCCAGCAGTTTGACAGGGGGAGAATCACCCCTCCACTTT	CASSLTGGESPLHF
TRBV7-5	TRBJ1-1	-	-	TGTGTCAGAAGCAAAGACTCGGGGACTGAAGCTTTCTTT	CVRSKDSGTEAFF
TRBV6-5	TRBJ2-6	-	-	TGTGCCAGCCTGTTCGGTGGGGCCAACGTCCTGACTTTC	CASLFGGANVLTF
TRBV3-1/TRBV3-2	TRBJ1-4	once	-	TGTGCCAGCAGCCAAGAGGGAAGGGGTGAAAAACTGTTTTTT	CASSQEGRGEKLFF